A selection of T cell receptor beta chains follows, all from one sample in a study of T cells after yellow fever vaccination. TCRdb reanalysed the 5' RACE reads using MiXCR and keeps one entry per CDR3 protein. The table has hundreds of thousands of distinct CDR3 sequences, under 14% seen once; the top ten hold about 17%. The input for sequencing was PBMCs, taken on the day of the first yellow fever vaccination. These receptors were collected from a man younger than 35 who received the YFV17D yellow fever vaccine. Both conserved end residues are part of each CDR3. Each record gives: CDR3 DNA, CDR3 protein, D gene, clone size, J gene, V gene. The D gene is left open where the match is weak. Expanded clones are given a class, and other clones once, few, many or no size at all.

TGTGCCAGCAGCTTAGGGACAGGGCATGAAAAACTGTTTTTT	CASSLGTGHEKLFF	TRBD1	many	TRBJ1-4	TRBV7-2
TGTGCCATCAGTGAAGGCGGGGGCGCCTACGAGCAGTACTTC	CAISEGGGAYEQYF	.	few	TRBJ2-7	TRBV10-3
TGTGCCAGCAGTTCCGTAGGTGCGATGGGCAATCAGCCCCAGCATTTT	CASSSVGAMGNQPQHF	.	few	TRBJ1-5	TRBV6-5
TGTGCCAGCAGCTTGGGGGCAGAAGCTAACTATGGCTACACCTTC	CASSLGAEANYGYTF	.	.	TRBJ1-2	TRBV5-5
TGTGCCAGCAGGGGCGGGGGGGCCTGGGAGACCCAGTACTTC	CASRGGGAWETQYF	TRBD2	.	TRBJ2-5	TRBV28
TGCGCCAGCAGCCAAGGGCACAGGGTCTACGAGCAGTACTTC	CASSQGHRVYEQYF	.	.	TRBJ2-7	TRBV4-1
TGCAGTGCCCTAGCCGGAGAGACCCAGTACTTC	CSALAGETQYF	.	few	TRBJ2-5	TRBV20-1
TGCGCCAGCAGCTTGGTCACTAGTGAAGATACGCAGTATTTT	CASSLVTSEDTQYF	.	few	TRBJ2-3	TRBV5-1
TGTGCCAGCAGTTTGGATGGGACCGCTGAAGCTTTCTTT	CASSLDGTAEAFF	.	.	TRBJ1-1	TRBV28
TGCGCCAGCAGCCAAGTTTATAGATATGAGCAGTTCTTC	CASSQVYRYEQFF	.	few	TRBJ2-1	TRBV4-3
TGTGCCAGCAGCCCAGCGGGTGGGTCCGGGGAGCTGTTTTTT	CASSPAGGSGELFF	.	.	TRBJ2-2	TRBV7-3
TGTGCCAGCAGTTACTCGACAGTCCCCGGCACTGAAGCTTTCTTT	CASSYSTVPGTEAFF	.	once	TRBJ1-1	TRBV6-5
TGCGCCAGCAGCTGGGGACCGAACACTGAAGCTTTCTTT	CASSWGPNTEAFF	.	few	TRBJ1-1	TRBV5-1
TGTGCCAGCATCGGGGACTCGAGCTCCTACAATGAGCAGTTCTTC	CASIGDSSSYNEQFF	.	.	TRBJ2-1	TRBV6-1
TGTGCCACTAGGGGGGCGGCGGGCGAGCAGTACTTC	CATRGAAGEQYF	.	many	TRBJ2-7	TRBV10-3
TGCGCCAGCACCCAGACAGGGGGGACCTACGAGCAGTACTTC	CASTQTGGTYEQYF	TRBD1	many	TRBJ2-7	TRBV5-1
TGCGCCAGCAGCCCTTCGTGGGGCAGCGCAACCGGGGAGCTGTTTTTT	CASSPSWGSATGELFF	.	few	TRBJ2-2	TRBV4-3
TGTGCCAGCAGCCGAACTAGCGGGGGGGCTCGAACCGGGGAGCTGTTTTTT	CASSRTSGGARTGELFF	TRBD2	few	TRBJ2-2	TRBV7-3
TGTGCCAGCAGTTCGCTACGGACTGTCGCGGAGACCCAGTACTTC	CASSSLRTVAETQYF	.	.	TRBJ2-5	TRBV12-3/TRBV12-4
TGTGCCAGCAGCTCGGGGTGGTCAGATACGCAGTATTTT	CASSSGWSDTQYF	.	few	TRBJ2-3	TRBV7-2
TGTGCCATCGGCCCCGGGCAGCTTAATGGCTACACCTTC	CAIGPGQLNGYTF	.	few	TRBJ1-2	TRBV5-6
TGTGCCAGCAGTTTCAGGGGAGAAAAACTGTTTTTT	CASSFRGEKLFF	.	few	TRBJ1-4	TRBV12-3/TRBV12-4
TGTGCCAGCAGCTTAGGACAGACAAGCGAGCAGTACTTC	CASSLGQTSEQYF	.	.	TRBJ2-7	TRBV7-9
TGTGCCAGCAGCCCGCTCGGAGGGGGGGAGACCCAGTACTTC	CASSPLGGGETQYF	.	.	TRBJ2-5	TRBV7-2
TGCGCCAGCGTACAGGGAACGTGGACCACCGGGGAGCTGTTTTTT	CASVQGTWTTGELFF	.	few	TRBJ2-2	TRBV5-1
TGTGCCAGCAGCCAAGAGGGACGGGGAGGAGATACGCAGTATTTT	CASSQEGRGGDTQYF	.	many	TRBJ2-3	TRBV4-2
TGTGCCAGCAGTTGGGGACACCTCGGAGAGACCCAGTACTTC	CASSWGHLGETQYF	.	many	TRBJ2-5	TRBV6-2/TRBV6-3
TGTGCCAGCAGTTACGTGGTTGGGTCCTACAATGAGCAGTTCTTC	CASSYVVGSYNEQFF	.	.	TRBJ2-1	TRBV6-5
TGTGCCAGCAGCCCATGGACACTTCAAGAGACCCAGTACTTC	CASSPWTLQETQYF	.	.	TRBJ2-5	TRBV14
TGTGCCAGCAGCGCCCGGGACGGAACATACAATGAGCAGTTCTTC	CASSARDGTYNEQFF	.	.	TRBJ2-1	TRBV9
TGCGCCAGCAGCAAAGGGACAGGGCTGGAGACTGAAGCTTTCTTT	CASSKGTGLETEAFF	TRBD1	.	TRBJ1-1	TRBV5-1
TGTGCCAGCAGCGGGGGGACAGCCGATAGCAATCAGCCCCAGCATTTT	CASSGGTADSNQPQHF	TRBD1	few	TRBJ1-5	TRBV6-1
TGTGCCAGCAGCATGTCGGGGGGTTTCGGCAATCAGCCCCAGCATTTT	CASSMSGGFGNQPQHF	.	.	TRBJ1-5	TRBV28
TGCGCCAGCAGCTTGCCCCAAGAGACCCAGTACTTC	CASSLPQETQYF	.	many	TRBJ2-5	TRBV5-1
TGTGCCAGCAGCGCCTCTCTAAACTATGGCTACACCTTC	CASSASLNYGYTF	.	.	TRBJ1-2	TRBV6-1
TGTGCCAGTAGTATTACGACGGGATCTAATGAAAAACTGTTTTTT	CASSITTGSNEKLFF	.	few	TRBJ1-4	TRBV19
TGTGCCAGCAGCTTAGTACTCTTGGGGGTAAAGGAGACCCAGTACTTC	CASSLVLLGVKETQYF	.	.	TRBJ2-5	TRBV7-6
TGTGCCAGCAGCCAAGGACGGGGGCCCGCTAGCACAGATACGCAGTATTTT	CASSQGRGPASTDTQYF	.	.	TRBJ2-3	TRBV3-1
TGTGCCAGCAGCTCAAAGTCAGATACGCAGTATTTT	CASSSKSDTQYF	.	few	TRBJ2-3	TRBV7-3
TGTGCCACCAGTGATATTCCAGGGCGCACAGATACGCAGTATTTT	CATSDIPGRTDTQYF	.	.	TRBJ2-3	TRBV24-1